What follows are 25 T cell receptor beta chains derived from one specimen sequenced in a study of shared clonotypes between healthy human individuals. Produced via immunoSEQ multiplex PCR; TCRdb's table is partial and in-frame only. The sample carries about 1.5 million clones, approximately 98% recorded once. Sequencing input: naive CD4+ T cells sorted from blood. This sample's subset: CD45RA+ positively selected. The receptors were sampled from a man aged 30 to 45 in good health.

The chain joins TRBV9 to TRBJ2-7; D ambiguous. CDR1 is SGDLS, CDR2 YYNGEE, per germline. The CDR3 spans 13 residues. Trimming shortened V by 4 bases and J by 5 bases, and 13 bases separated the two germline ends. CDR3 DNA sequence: TGTGCCAGCAGCTCCTCCTTAGGCCACGAGCAGTACTTC. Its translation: CASSSSLGHEQYF. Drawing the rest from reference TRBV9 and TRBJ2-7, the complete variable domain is DSGVTQTPKHLITATGQRVTLRCSPRSGDLSVYWYQQSLDQGLQFLIQYYNGEERAKGNILERFSAQQFPDLHSELNLSSLELGDSALYFCASSSSLGHEQYFGPGTRLTVT.

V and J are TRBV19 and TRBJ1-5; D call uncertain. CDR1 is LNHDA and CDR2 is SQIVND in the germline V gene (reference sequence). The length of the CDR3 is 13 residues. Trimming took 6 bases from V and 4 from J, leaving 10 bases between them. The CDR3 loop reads CASRTYGNQPQHF. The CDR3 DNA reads TGTGCCAGTAGGACGTATGGGAATCAGCCCCAGCATTTT.

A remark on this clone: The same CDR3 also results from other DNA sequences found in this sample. This CDR3 is CASSVEQESYEQYF. Here the CDR3 DNA reads TGTGCCAGCAGCGTAGAACAGGAAAGCTACGAGCAGTACTTC. V gene TRBV9 combines with J gene TRBJ2-7; a possible D gene is TRBD1 (5 bases). Trimming left V 0 bases short and J 3 bases short, with 10 bases between. Germline values: CDR1 SGDLS, CDR2 YYNGEE. This CDR3 is 14 amino acids long.

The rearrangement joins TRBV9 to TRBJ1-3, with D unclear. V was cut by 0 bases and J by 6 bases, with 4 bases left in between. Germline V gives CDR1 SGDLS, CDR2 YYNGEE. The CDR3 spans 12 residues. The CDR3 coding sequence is TGTGCCAGCAGCGTAGCTGAAAACACCATATATTTT. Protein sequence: CASSVAENTIYF.

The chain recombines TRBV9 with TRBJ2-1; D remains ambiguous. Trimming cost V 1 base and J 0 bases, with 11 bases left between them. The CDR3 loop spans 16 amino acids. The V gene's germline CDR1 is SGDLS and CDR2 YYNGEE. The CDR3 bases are TGTGCCAGCAGCGTAAGTGGCGTAGCCTCCTACAATGAGCAGTTCTTC. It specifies CASSVSGVASYNEQFF.

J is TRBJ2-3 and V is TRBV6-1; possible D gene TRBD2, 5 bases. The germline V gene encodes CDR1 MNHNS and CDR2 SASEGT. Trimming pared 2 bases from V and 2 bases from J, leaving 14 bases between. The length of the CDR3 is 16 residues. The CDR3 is CASSETSGGYTDTQYF. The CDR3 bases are TGTGCCAGCAGTGAAACCAGCGGAGGCTACACAGATACGCAGTATTTT.

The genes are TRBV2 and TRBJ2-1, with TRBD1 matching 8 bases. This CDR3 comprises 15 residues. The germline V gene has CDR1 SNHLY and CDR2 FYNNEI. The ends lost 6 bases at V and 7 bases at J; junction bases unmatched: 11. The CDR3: CASSVGRQGLNEQFF. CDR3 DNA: TGTGCCAGCAGCGTAGGTCGACAGGGGTTAAATGAGCAGTTCTTC. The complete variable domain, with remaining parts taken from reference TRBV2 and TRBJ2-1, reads EPEVTQTPSHQVTQMGQEVILRCVPISNHLYFYWYRQILGQKVEFLVSFYNNEISEKSEIFDDQFSVERPDGSNFTLKIRSTKLEDSAMYFCASSVGRQGLNEQFFGPGTRLTVL.

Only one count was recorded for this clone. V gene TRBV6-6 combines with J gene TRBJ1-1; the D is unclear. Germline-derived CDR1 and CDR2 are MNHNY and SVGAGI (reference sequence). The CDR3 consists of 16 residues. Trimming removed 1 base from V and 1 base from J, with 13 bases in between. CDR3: CASSYYLNEGNTEAFF. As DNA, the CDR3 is TGTGCCAGCAGTTACTACCTAAATGAGGGGAACACTGAAGCTTTCTTT.

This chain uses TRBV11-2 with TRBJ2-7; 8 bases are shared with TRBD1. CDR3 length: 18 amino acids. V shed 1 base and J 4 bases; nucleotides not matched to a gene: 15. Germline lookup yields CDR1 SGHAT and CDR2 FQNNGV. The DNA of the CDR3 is TGTGCCAGCAGCTTAGCTGCTTCAGGGGGCGCGGGTAGATACGAGCAGTACTTC. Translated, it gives CASSLAASGGAGRYEQYF.

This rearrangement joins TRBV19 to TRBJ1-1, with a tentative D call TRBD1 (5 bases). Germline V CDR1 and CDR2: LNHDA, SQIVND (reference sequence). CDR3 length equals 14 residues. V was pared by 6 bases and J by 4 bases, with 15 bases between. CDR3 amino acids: CASRPRQGSTEAFF. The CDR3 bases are TGTGCCAGTAGGCCCAGGCAGGGAAGCACTGAAGCTTTCTTT.

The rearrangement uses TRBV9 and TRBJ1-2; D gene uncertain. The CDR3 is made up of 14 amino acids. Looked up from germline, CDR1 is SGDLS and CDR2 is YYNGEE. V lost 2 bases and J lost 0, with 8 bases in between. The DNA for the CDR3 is TGTGCCAGCAGCGTTATGGGCTCTAACTATGGCTACACCTTC. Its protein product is CASSVMGSNYGYTF.

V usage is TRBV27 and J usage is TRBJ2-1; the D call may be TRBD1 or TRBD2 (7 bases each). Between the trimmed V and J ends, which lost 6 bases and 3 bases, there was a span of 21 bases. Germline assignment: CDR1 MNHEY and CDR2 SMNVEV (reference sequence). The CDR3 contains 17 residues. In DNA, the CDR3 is TGTGCCAGCAGACAGGGGAGGGGGCGCACCCTCTACAATGAGCAGTTCTTC. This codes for CASRQGRGRTLYNEQFF.

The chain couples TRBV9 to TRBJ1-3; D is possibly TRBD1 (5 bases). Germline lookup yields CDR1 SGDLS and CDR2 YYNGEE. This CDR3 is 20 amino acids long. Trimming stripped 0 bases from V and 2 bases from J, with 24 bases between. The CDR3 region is CASSVGPGEGSGGPGNTIYF. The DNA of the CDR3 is TGTGCCAGCAGCGTAGGTCCCGGCGAGGGGTCAGGCGGACCTGGAAACACCATATATTTT.

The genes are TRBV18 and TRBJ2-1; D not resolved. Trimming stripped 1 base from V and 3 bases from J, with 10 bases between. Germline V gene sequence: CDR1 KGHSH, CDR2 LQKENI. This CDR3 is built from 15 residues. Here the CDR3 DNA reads TGTGCCAGCTCACCACGGTACAAGATCTACAATGAGCAGTTCTTC. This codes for CASSPRYKIYNEQFF.

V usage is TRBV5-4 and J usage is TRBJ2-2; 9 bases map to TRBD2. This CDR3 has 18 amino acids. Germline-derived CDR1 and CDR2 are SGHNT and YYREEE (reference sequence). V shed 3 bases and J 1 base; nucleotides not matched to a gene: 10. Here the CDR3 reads CASSYPASGVRNTGELFF. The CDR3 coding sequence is TGTGCCAGCAGCTACCCAGCTAGCGGGGTTCGGAACACCGGGGAGCTGTTTTTT.

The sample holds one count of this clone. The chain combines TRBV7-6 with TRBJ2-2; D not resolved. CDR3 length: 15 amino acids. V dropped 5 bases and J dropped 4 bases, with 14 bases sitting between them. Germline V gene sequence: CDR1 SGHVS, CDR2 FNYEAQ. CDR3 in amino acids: CASSLDAAITGELFF. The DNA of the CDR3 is TGTGCCAGCAGCCTAGATGCCGCGATCACCGGGGAGCTGTTTTTT.

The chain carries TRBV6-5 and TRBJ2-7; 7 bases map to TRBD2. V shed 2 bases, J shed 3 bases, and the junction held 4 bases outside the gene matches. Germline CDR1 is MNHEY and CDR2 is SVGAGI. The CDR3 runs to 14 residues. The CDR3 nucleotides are TGTGCCAGCAGTTACAAGCGGGACGGCTACGAGCAGTACTTC. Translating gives CASSYKRDGYEQYF.

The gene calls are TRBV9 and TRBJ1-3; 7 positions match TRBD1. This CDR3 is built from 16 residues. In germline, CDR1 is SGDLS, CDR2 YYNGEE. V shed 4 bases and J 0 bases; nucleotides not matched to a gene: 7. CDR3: CASSFLGQISGNTIYF. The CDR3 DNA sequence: TGTGCCAGCAGCTTCTTGGGACAGATCTCTGGAAACACCATATATTTT.

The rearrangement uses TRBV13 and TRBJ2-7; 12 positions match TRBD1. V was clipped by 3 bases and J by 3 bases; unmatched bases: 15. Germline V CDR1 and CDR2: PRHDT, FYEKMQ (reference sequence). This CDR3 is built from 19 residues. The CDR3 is CASSLGISGTGGVYYEQYF. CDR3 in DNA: TGTGCCAGCAGCTTGGGGATTTCCGGGACAGGGGGCGTCTACTACGAGCAGTACTTC.

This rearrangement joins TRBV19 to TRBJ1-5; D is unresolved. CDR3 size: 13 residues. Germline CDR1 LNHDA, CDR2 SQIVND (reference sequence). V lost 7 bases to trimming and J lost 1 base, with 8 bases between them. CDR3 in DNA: TGTGCCAGTAAAGGACCCAGCAATCAGCCCCAGCATTTT. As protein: CASKGPSNQPQHF. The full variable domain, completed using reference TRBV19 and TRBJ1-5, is DGGITQSPKYLFRKEGQNVTLSCEQNLNHDAMYWYRQDPGQGLRLIYYSQIVNDFQKGDIAEGYSVSREKKESFPLTVTSAQKNPTAFYLCASKGPSNQPQHFGDGTRLSIL.

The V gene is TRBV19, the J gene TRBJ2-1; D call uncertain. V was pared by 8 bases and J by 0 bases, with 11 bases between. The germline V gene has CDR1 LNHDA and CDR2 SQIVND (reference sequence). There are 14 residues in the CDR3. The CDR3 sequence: CASSHGNSYNEQFF. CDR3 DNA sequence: TGTGCCAGTTCCCATGGAAACTCCTACAATGAGCAGTTCTTC.

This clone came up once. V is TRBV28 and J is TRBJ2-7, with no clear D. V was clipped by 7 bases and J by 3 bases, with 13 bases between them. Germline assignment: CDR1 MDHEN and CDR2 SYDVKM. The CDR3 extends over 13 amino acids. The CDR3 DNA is TGTGCCAGCACTATGACTGGAGTCTACGAGCAGTACTTC. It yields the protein CASTMTGVYEQYF.

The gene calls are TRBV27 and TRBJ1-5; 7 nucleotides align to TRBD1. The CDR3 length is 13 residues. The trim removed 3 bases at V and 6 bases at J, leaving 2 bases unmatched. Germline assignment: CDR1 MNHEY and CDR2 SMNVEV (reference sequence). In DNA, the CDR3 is TGTGCCAGCAGTTTCTACAGGGGTCAGCCCCAGCATTTT. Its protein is CASSFYRGQPQHF.

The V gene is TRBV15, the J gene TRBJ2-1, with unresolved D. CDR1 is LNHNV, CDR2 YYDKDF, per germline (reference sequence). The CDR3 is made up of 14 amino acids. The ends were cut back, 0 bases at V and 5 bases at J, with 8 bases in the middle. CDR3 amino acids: CATSREAGNNEQFF. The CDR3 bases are TGTGCCACCAGCAGAGAGGCCGGAAACAATGAGCAGTTCTTC. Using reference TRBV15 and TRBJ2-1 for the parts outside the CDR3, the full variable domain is DAMVIQNPRYQVTQFGKPVTLSCSQTLNHNVMYWYQQKSSQAPKLLFHYYDKDFNNEADTPDNFQSRRPNTSFCFLDIRSPGLGDTAMYLCATSREAGNNEQFFGPGTRLTVL.

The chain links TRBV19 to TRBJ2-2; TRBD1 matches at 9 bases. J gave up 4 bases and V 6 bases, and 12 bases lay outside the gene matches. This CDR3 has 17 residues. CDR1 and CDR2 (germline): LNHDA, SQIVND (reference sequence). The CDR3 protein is CASSPVGTGRSTGELFF. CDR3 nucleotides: TGTGCCAGTAGCCCGGTGGGGACAGGGAGGTCCACCGGGGAGCTGTTTTTT.